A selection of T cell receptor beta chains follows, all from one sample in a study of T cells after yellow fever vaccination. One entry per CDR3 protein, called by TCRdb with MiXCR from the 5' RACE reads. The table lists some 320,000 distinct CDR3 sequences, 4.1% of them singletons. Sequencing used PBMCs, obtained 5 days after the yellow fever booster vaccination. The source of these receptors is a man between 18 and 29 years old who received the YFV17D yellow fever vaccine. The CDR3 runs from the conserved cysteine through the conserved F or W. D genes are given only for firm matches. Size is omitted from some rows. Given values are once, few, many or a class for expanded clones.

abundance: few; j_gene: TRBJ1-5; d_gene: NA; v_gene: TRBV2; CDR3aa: CASTFGVQPQHF; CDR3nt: TGTGCCAGCACCTTCGGGGTTCAGCCCCAGCATTTT
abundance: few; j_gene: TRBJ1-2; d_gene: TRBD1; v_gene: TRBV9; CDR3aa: CASSASGTGWGGYTF; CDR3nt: TGTGCCAGCAGCGCCTCCGGGACAGGGTGGGGTGGCTACACCTTC
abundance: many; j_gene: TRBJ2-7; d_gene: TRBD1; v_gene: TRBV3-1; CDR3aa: CASSQGTGFYEQYF; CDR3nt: TGTGCCAGCAGCCAAGGGACAGGATTCTACGAGCAGTACTTC
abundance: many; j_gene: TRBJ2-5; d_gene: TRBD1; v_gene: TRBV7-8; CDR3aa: CASSAGQEGTQYF; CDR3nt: TGTGCCAGCAGCGCGGGACAGGAGGGGACCCAGTACTTC
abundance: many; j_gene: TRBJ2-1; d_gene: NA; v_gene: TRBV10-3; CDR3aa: CATGSFNEQFF; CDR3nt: TGTGCCACCGGCTCCTTTAATGAGCAGTTCTTC
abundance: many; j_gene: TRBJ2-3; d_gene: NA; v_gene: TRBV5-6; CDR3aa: CASSLDLPGGRDTQYF; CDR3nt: TGTGCCAGCAGCTTGGATCTTCCGGGGGGCAGGGATACGCAGTATTTT
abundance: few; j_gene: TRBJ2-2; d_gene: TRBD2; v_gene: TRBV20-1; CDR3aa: CSATSSGTGELFF; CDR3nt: TGCAGTGCTACCAGTAGCGGGACCGGGGAGCTGTTTTTT
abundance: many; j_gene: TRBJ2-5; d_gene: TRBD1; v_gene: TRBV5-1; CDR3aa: CASSLQGVLETQYF; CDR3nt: TGCGCCAGCAGCTTGCAGGGGGTCTTGGAGACCCAGTACTTC
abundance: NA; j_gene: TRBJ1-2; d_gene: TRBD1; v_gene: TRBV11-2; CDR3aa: CASSLPGRGDGYTF; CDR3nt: TGTGCCAGCAGCTTACCGGGCAGGGGGGATGGCTACACCTTC
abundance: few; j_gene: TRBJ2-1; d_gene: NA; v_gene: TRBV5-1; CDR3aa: CASSSGELGNEQFF; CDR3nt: TGCGCCAGCAGCTCAGGAGAACTTGGCAATGAGCAGTTCTTC
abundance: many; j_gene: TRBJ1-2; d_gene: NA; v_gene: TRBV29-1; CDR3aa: CSTREREGGYTF; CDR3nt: TGCAGCACCCGGGAGAGGGAGGGCGGCTACACCTTC
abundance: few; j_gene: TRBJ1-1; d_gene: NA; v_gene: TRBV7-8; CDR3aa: CASSLVTYGLDTEAFF; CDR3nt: TGTGCCAGCAGCTTAGTAACCTACGGACTGGACACTGAAGCTTTCTTT
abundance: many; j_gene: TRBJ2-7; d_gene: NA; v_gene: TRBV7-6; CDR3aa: CASSSFQGNPYEQYF; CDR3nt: TGTGCCAGCAGCTCGTTCCAGGGCAACCCCTACGAGCAGTACTTC
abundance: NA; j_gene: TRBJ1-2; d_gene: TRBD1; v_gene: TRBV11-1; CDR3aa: CASSLTQGAYGYTF; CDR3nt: TGTGCCAGCAGCTTAACGCAGGGGGCATATGGCTACACCTTC
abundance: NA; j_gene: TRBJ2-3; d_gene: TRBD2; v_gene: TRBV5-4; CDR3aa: CASSLGSLAGVTDTQYF; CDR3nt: TGTGCCAGCAGCTTGGGGTCGCTAGCGGGGGTCACAGATACGCAGTATTTT
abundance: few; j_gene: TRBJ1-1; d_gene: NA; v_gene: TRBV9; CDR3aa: CASSVGRMNTEAFF; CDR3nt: TGTGCCAGCAGCGTGGGGCGGATGAACACTGAAGCTTTCTTT
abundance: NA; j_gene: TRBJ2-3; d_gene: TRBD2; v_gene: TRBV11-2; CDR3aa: CASSLEAGGGDTQYF; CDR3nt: TGTGCCAGCAGCTTAGAAGCGGGGGGCGGAGATACGCAGTATTTT
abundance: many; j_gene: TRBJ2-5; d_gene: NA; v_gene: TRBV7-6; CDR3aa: CASSPLGGGETQYF; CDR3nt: TGTGCCAGCAGCCCCCTTGGGGGTGGGGAGACCCAGTACTTC
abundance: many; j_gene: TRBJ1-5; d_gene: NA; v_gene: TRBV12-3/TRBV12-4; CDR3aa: CASRRGNSNQPQHF; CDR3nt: TGTGCCAGCAGGAGGGGGAACAGCAATCAGCCCCAGCATTTT
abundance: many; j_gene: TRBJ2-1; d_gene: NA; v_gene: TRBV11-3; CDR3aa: CASSLRGAPYNEQFF; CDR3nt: TGTGCCAGCAGCTTACGGGGGGCCCCCTACAATGAGCAGTTCTTC
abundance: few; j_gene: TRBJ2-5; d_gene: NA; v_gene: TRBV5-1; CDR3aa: CASSFGDLWGVREETQYF; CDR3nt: TGCGCCAGCAGCTTTGGGGACCTATGGGGGGTCAGGGAAGAGACCCAGTACTTC
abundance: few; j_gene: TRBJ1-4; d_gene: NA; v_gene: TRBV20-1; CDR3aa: CSAHTPGTTNEKLFF; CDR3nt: TGCAGTGCCCATACTCCAGGGACAACTAATGAAAAACTGTTTTTT
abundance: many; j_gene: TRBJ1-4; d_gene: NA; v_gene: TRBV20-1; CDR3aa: CSAWVWEKLFF; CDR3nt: TGCAGTGCTTGGGTTTGGGAAAAACTGTTTTTT
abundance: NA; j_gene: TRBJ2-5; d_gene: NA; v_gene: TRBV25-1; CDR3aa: CASRAGWGPQETQYF; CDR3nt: TGTGCCAGCAGGGCGGGCTGGGGGCCTCAAGAGACCCAGTACTTC
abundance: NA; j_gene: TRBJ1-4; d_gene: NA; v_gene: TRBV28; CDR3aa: CASSLWGRGTNEKLFF; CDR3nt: TGTGCCAGCAGTTTATGGGGCAGGGGAACTAATGAAAAACTGTTTTTT
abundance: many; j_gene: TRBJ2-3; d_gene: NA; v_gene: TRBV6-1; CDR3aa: CASSGNPGRETDTQYF; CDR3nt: TGTGCCAGCAGTGGAAATCCGGGCCGTGAGACAGATACGCAGTATTTT
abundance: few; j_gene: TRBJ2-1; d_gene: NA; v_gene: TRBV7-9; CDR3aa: CASTETGPGEQFF; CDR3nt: TGTGCCAGCACCGAGACAGGACCCGGCGAGCAGTTCTTC
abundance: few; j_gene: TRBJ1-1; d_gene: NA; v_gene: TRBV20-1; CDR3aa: CSGEGGVGTEAFF; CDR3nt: TGCAGTGGTGAAGGGGGGGTAGGCACTGAAGCTTTCTTT
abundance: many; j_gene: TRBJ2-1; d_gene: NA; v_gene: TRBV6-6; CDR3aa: CASSYGVSSYNEQFF; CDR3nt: TGTGCCAGCAGTTATGGAGTTAGCTCCTACAATGAGCAGTTCTTC
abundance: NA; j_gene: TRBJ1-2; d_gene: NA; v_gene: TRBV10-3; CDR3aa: CAITDFMNRDGNYGYTF; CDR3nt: TGTGCCATCACCGACTTCATGAACCGGGACGGGAACTATGGCTACACCTTC
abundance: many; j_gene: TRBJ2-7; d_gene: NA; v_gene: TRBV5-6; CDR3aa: CASSLHLDTYEQYF; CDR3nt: TGTGCCAGCAGCTTGCATCTGGATACCTACGAGCAGTACTTC
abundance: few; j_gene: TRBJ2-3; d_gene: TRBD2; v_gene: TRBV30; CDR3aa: CAGLTSGGITDTQYF; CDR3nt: TGTGCCGGCCTGACTAGCGGGGGTATCACAGATACGCAGTATTTT
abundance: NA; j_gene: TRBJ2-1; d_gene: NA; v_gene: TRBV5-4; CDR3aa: CASSLELASYNEQFF; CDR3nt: TGTGCCAGCAGCTTGGAGCTAGCGAGCTACAATGAGCAGTTCTTC
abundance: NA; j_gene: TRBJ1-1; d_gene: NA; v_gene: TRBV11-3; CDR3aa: CASSLEFGADEAFF; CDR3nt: TGTGCCAGCAGCTTAGAATTTGGGGCCGATGAAGCTTTCTTT
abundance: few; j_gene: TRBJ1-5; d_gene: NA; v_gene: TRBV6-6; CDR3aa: CAIGPSGNQPQHF; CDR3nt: TGTGCCATCGGGCCATCTGGCAATCAGCCCCAGCATTTT
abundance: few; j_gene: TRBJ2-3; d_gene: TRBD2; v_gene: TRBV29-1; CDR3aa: CSVKGVRGGSTDTQYF; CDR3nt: TGCAGCGTCAAAGGGGTGCGGGGGGGCAGCACAGATACGCAGTATTTT
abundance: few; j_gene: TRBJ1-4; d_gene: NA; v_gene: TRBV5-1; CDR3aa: CASSFSQNNEKLFF; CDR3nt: TGCGCCAGCAGCTTTTCCCAGAACAATGAAAAACTGTTTTTT
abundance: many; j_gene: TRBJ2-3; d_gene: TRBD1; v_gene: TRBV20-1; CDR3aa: CSVEDRTTDTQYF; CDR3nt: TGCAGTGTCGAGGACAGGACCACAGATACGCAGTATTTT
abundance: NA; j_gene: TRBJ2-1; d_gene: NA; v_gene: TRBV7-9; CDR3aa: CASSPPGWNEQFF; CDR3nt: TGTGCCAGCAGCCCACCGGGATGGAATGAGCAGTTCTTC
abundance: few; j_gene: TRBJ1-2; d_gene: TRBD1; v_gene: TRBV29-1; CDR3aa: CSVAPRQGSGYTF; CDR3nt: TGCAGCGTTGCCCCAAGACAGGGCTCTGGCTACACCTTC
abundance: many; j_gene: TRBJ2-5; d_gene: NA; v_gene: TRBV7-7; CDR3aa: CASSLGGPAETQYF; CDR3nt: TGTGCCAGCAGCCTAGGGGGGCCGGCAGAGACCCAGTACTTC
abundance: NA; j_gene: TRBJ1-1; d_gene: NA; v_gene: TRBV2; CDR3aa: CASSALGQGTEAFF; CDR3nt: TGTGCCAGCAGTGCCTTAGGACAAGGCACTGAAGCTTTCTTT
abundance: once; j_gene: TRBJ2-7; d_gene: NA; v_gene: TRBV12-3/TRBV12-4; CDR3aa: CASSLRSFEQYF; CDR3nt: TGTGCCAGCAGTTTACGAAGCTTCGAGCAGTACTTC
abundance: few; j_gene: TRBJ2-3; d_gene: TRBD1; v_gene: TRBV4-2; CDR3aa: CASSLEWDRRDTQYF; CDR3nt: TGTGCCAGCAGCCTAGAGTGGGACAGGAGGGATACGCAGTATTTT
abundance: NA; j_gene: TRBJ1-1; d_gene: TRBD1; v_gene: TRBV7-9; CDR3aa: CASSLLQGAYTEAFF; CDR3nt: TGTGCCAGCAGCTTATTACAGGGGGCGTACACTGAAGCTTTCTTT
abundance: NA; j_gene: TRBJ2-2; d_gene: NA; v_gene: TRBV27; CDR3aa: CASSRTGRGTGELFF; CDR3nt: TGTGCCAGCAGTCGTACAGGGAGGGGAACCGGGGAGCTGTTTTTT
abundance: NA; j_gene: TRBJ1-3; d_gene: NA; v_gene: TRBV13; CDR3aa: CASSFPSSGNTIYF; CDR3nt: TGTGCCAGCAGCTTCCCCAGCTCTGGAAACACCATATATTTT
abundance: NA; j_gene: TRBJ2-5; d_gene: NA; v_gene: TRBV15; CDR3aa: CATSRDRGGWETQYF; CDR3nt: TGTGCCACCAGCAGAGATCGAGGGGGATGGGAGACCCAGTACTTC
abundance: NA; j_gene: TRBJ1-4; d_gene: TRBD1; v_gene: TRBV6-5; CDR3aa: CASTRTGRNEKLFF; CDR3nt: TGTGCCAGCACCCGGACAGGGAGGAATGAAAAACTGTTTTTT
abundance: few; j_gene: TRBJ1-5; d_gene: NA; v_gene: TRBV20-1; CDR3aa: CSSPSQPQHF; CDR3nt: TGCAGTTCCCCCAGTCAGCCCCAGCATTTT
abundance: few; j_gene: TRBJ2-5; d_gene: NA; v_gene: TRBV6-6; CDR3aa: CASSYSGRGAQETQYF; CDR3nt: TGTGCCAGCAGTTACTCGGGGAGGGGGGCACAAGAGACCCAGTACTTC
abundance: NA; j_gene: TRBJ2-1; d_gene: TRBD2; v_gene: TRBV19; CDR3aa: CASSTSRGGYNEQFF; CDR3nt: TGTGCCAGTAGTACCTCTCGCGGGGGGTACAATGAGCAGTTCTTC
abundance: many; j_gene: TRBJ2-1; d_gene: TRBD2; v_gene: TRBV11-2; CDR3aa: CASSPGRGVQRYNEQFF; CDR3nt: TGTGCCAGCAGCCCCGGGAGGGGCGTCCAGCGGTACAATGAGCAGTTCTTC
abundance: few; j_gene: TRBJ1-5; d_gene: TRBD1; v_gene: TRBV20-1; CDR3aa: CSAKRQGVSNQPQHF; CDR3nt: TGCAGTGCTAAACGACAGGGAGTAAGCAATCAGCCCCAGCATTTT
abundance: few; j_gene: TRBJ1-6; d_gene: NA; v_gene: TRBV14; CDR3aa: CASSQDRVPNSPLHF; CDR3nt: TGTGCCAGCAGCCAAGATAGGGTACCGAATTCACCCCTCCACTTT
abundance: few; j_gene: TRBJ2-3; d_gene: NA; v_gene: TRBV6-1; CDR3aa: CASSELRAEDTQYF; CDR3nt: TGTGCCAGCAGTGAACTCAGGGCTGAAGATACGCAGTATTTT
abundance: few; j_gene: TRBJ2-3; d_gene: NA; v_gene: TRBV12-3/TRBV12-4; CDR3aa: CASTFGGDTQYF; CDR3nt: TGTGCCAGCACCTTCGGGGGAGATACGCAGTATTTT
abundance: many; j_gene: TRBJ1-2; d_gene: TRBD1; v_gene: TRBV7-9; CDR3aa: CASSAGQGAHYGYTF; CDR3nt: TGTGCCAGCAGCGCGGGACAGGGGGCTCACTATGGCTACACCTTC
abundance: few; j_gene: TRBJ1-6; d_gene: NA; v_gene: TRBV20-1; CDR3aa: CSASLVYNSPLHF; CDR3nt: TGCAGTGCTAGTCTGGTCTATAATTCACCCCTCCACTTT
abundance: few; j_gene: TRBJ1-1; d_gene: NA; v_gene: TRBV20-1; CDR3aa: CSARSSNTEAFF; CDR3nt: TGCAGTGCTAGATCCAGCAACACTGAAGCTTTCTTT